This T cell receptor beta chain was retrieved from a study of blood T cell repertoires in COVID-19. Two negative PCRs, clearance, or symptom resolution had been documented for recovered Cohort 3 donors. The CDR3 has 17 residues. V lost 3 bases, J lost 0 bases, and 18 bases lay in between. CDR1 and CDR2 from the germline V gene are MRHNA and SNTAGT. Here immunoSEQ multiplex PCR was the method, and the copy in TCRdb shows in-frame clones only, minus some. This repertoire shows approximately 300,000 clones, roughly 91% found once; its top ten account for roughly a tenth. Sequenced material: PBMCs or T cells enriched from blood (not recorded which). The chain combines TRBV6-4 with TRBJ2-7; D perhaps matches TRBD2 (6 bases). The sequence was collected from a woman aged 25-40 years who had recovered from COVID-19. In DNA, the CDR3 is TGTGCCAGCAGTGATCTAAGGAGCGGGCCTGCCTCCTACGAGCAGTACTTC. The encoded protein is CASSDLRSGPASYEQYF.